The sample holds one count of the clone carrying this T cell receptor beta chain. The data were taken from a study of T cell changes during pregnancy in multiple sclerosis. Only in-frame clones appear in the TCRdb table, and some are missing; sequencing was by immunoSEQ multiplex PCR. The data show more than 30,000 clones, about 90% seen once. The V end lost 4 bases, the J end lost 10 bases, and 14 bases lay between the germline ends. The CDR3 sequence is 13 residues long. Germline V gene sequence: CDR1 ENHRY, CDR2 SYGVKD. The clonotype was recovered from a female donor with multiple sclerosis, enrolled in a pregnancy study. The V call is TRBV10-3, the J call TRBJ2-1, with D maybe TRBD2 (5 bases). Sequencing used CD4+ T cells from peripheral blood mononuclear cells, obtained before pregnancy. The CDR3 reads CAISGRLGVEQFF. CDR3 in DNA: TGTGCCATCAGTGGCCGACTCGGGGTAGAGCAGTTCTTC.